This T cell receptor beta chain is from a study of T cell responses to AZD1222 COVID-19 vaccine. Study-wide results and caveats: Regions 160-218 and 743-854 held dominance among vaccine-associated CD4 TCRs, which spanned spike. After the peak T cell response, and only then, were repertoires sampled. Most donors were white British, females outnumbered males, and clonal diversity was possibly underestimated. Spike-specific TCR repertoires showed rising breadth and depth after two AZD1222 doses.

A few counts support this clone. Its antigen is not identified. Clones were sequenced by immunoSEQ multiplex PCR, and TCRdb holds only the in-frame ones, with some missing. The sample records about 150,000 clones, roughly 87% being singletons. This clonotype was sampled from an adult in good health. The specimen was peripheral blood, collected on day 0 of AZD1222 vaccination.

The CDR3 here is CASSSGLATTDTQYF. In DNA form, the CDR3 reads TGTGCCAGCAGTTCCGGACTAGCGACCACAGATACGCAGTATTTT. This chain connects TRBV6-2 or TRBV6-3 to TRBJ2-3, with TRBD2 matching 9 bases. CDR3 length: 15 residues. Germline lookup yields CDR1 MNHEY and CDR2 SVGEGT. With V trimmed by 4 bases and J by 2 bases, 4 bases remained unmatched.